This TCR beta chain is from a study of blood T cell repertoires in COVID-19. Overall study: Samples came from the United States, Italy and Spain, spanning acute and convalescent COVID-19.

The CDR3 covers 15 residues. Germline CDR1 SNHLY, CDR2 FYNNEI. Losses at the gene ends were 4 bases for V and 2 bases for J; bases not matched to a gene: 7. Method: immunoSEQ multiplex PCR; TCRdb's copy keeps in-frame clones and lacks some. The table records tens of thousands of clones, about 93% of them present only once. Material: peripheral blood. The sequence came from a man older than 75 with acute or convalescent COVID-19. The chain uses TRBV2 and TRBJ2-7; 8 bases agree with TRBD2. In DNA, the CDR3 is TGTGCCAGCAGTGCCCTGGGCGGGGGGCCCTACGAGCAGTACTTC. Translated, it gives CASSALGGGPYEQYF.